These 10 T cell receptor beta chains were sequenced from one sample in a study of technical replicates of blood from four donors. The repertoire was sequenced with immunoSEQ multiplex PCR; TCRdb's copy has only in-frame clones and lacks some. This table has roughly 72,000 clones, about 94% appearing once. Material: T cells isolated from PBMCs. The receptors stem from a human donor in good health.

The chain couples TRBV6-5 to TRBJ2-7; D is possibly TRBD1 (6 bases). The V gene lost 2 bases and the J gene lost 3 bases, with 14 bases spanning the gap. Germline CDR1 reads MNHEY; CDR2 reads SVGAGI. The CDR3 runs 15 residues. CDR3 in amino acids: CASSYRAGTLYEQYF. The CDR3 coding sequence is TGTGCCAGCAGTTACCGAGCCGGGACACTCTACGAGCAGTACTTC.

The chain employs TRBV6-8 and TRBJ1-1; D may be TRBD1 (6 bases). Trimming pared 8 bases from V and 1 base from J, leaving 26 bases between. This CDR3 is 18 amino acids long. Germline V CDR1 and CDR2: MNHGY, SAAAGT. The CDR3 nucleotides are TGTGCCAGCTCGATAAAACTAGGATTGGACAGCCCGAACACTGAAGCTTTCTTT. This translates into CASSIKLGLDSPNTEAFF.

This chain connects TRBV2 to TRBJ1-5, with 9 bases that match TRBD1. CDR1 is SNHLY, CDR2 FYNNEI, per germline. With V trimmed by 7 bases and J by 0 bases, 13 bases remained unmatched. The CDR3 is 18 amino acids. The CDR3 nucleotides read TGTGCCAGCAAGTTCGAAGACAGGGGGAGGTTTAGCAATCAGCCCCAGCATTTT. Translation: CASKFEDRGRFSNQPQHF.

V is TRBV18 and J is TRBJ1-4, with D maybe TRBD1 (5 bases). The CDR3 length is 17 residues. Germline V gene data show CDR1 as KGHSH and CDR2 as LQKENI. The V gene lost 2 bases and the J gene lost 7 bases, with 20 bases spanning the gap. The CDR3 DNA reads TGTGCCAGCTCACCAGGCAGGGCGGGAACGGGAGCTGAAAAACTGTTTTTT. It specifies CASSPGRAGTGAEKLFF.

This sequence joins TRBV11-2 and TRBJ2-1, with a tentative D call TRBD2 (6 bases). The CDR3 covers 12 residues. Germline V gives CDR1 SGHAT, CDR2 FQNNGV. The germline V and J ends were trimmed by 7 bases and 10 bases, with 14 bases remaining between them. The CDR3 is CASKREAGEQFF. The DNA for the CDR3 is TGTGCCAGCAAAAGGGAGGCGGGGGAGCAGTTCTTC.

A word on this clone: The junction departs from the called germline gene at one end, perhaps through a read error. This rearrangement joins TRBV7-7 to TRBJ2-2; 9 bases map to TRBD2. In germline, CDR1 is SSHAT, CDR2 FNYEAQ (reference sequence). The CDR3 extends over 16 amino acids. CDR3: CASSLEGAGGTGELFF. CDR3 DNA sequence: TGTGCTAGCAGCTTAGAAGGAGCGGGAGGCACCGGGGAGCTGTTTTTT. The full variable domain, rest sourced from reference TRBV7-7 and TRBJ2-2, is GAGVSQSPRYKVTKRGQDVTLRCDPISSHATLYWYQQALGQGPEFLTYFNYEAQPDKSGLPSDRFSAERPEGSISTLTIQRTEQRDSAMYRCASSLEGAGGTGELFFGEGSRLTVL.

This rearrangement joins TRBV6-5 to TRBJ1-1, with 7 bases identical to TRBD1. From germline, CDR1 is MNHEY and CDR2 SVGAGI. V dropped 6 bases and J dropped 1; count of bases not matched to a gene: 5. The CDR3 has 14 residues. The CDR3 region has the DNA TGTGCCAGCAGCCTAGACAGGGCGAACACTGAAGCTTTCTTT. This translates into CASSLDRANTEAFF.

The chain has TRBV6-5 and TRBJ2-1, with 8 nucleotides matching TRBD1. The V and J ends lost 5 bases and 12 bases, in that order; junction bases with no gene match: 6. Germline V CDR1 and CDR2: MNHEY, SVGAGI. CDR3 size: 12 residues. The CDR3 loop reads CASSLSDRVQFF. CDR3 nucleotide sequence: TGTGCCAGCAGTCTGTCGGACAGGGTGCAGTTCTTC.

This clone was picked up one time. CDR3 region: CASSLRLNTEAFF. The CDR3 DNA reads as TGTGCCAGCAGCTTACGGTTGAACACTGAAGCTTTCTTT. The gene calls are TRBV7-9 and TRBJ1-1; D uncertain. The CDR3 extends over 13 amino acids. V was pared by 2 bases and J by 0 bases, with 4 bases between. The germline gives CDR1 SEHNR, CDR2 FQNEAQ (reference sequence).

This clone has just one count. The chain is built from TRBV13 and TRBJ2-2; 10 bases agree with TRBD2. The CDR3 extends over 17 amino acids. Germline lookup yields CDR1 PRHDT and CDR2 FYEKMQ (reference sequence). The V and J ends lost 3 bases and 8 bases, in that order; junction bases with no gene match: 12. DNA of the CDR3: TGTGCCAGCAGCTTTCTTGGGCTAGCGGGAGCCCGAGGGGAGCTGTTTTTT. The encoded protein is CASSFLGLAGARGELFF.